The sequence of this T cell receptor beta chain was determined in a study of cytomegalovirus exposure and HLA in healthy donors. The PCR made use of 60 Vbeta and 13 Jbeta primers. Sequencing was performed with immunoSEQ multiplex PCR; in TCRdb, only in-frame clones are kept and a portion is missing. The sample includes 170,000 or so clones, 80% of them seen just once. The receptor was derived from a male donor in good health and CMV-seropositive. The sample taken for sequencing was PBMCs.

The CDR3 DNA reads TGCGCCAGCGCCCCTCGAACTAGCGGGGCTAGCACAGATACGCAGTATTTT. Its translation: CASAPRTSGASTDTQYF. V is TRBV5-1 and J is TRBJ2-3; 10 nucleotides match TRBD2. CDR3 length: 17 amino acids. Germline values: CDR1 SGHRS, CDR2 YFSETQ. V was pared by 7 bases and J by 0 bases, with 11 bases of the junction left unmatched.